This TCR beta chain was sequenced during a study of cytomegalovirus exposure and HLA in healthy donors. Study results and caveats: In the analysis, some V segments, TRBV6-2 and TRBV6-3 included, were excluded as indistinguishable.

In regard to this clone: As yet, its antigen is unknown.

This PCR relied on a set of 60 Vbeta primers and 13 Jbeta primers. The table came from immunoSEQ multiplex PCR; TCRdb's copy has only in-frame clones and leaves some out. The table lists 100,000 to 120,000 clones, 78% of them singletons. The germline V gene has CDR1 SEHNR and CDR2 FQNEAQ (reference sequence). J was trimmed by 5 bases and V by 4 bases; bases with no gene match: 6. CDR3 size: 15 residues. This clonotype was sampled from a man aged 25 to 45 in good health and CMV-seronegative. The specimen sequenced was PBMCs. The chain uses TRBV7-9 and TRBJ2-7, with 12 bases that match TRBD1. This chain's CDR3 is CASSSPGTGGNEQYF. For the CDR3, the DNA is TGTGCCAGCAGCTCCCCCGGGACAGGGGGCAACGAGCAGTACTTC.